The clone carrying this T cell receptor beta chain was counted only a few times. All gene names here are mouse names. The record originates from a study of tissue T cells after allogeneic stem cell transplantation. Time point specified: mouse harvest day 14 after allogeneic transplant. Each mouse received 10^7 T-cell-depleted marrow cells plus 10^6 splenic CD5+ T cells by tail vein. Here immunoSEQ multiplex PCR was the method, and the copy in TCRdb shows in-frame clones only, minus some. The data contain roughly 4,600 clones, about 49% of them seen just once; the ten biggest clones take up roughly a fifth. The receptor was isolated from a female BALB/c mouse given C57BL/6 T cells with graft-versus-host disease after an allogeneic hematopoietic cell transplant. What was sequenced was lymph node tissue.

The CDR3 DNA, read in part, is TGTGCCAGCAGTCTGTTGACTGGGAGCACCGGGCAGCTCTAC. The encoded protein is CASSLLTGSTGQLY. The entire CDR3 is CASSLLTGSTGQLYF. The V gene is TRBV26, the J gene TRBJ2-2; 7 nucleotides align to TRBD2. The sequence runs out 1 residue before the end of the CDR3; the remainder is reconstructed from the germline J gene. CDR3 size: 15 residues. The J segment lost 4 bases and the V segment lost 1 base, leaving 3 bases of the junction unmatched. The germline V gene has CDR1 KGHPV and CDR2 FQNQEV (reference sequence).